These 5 T cell receptor beta chains were sequenced from one sample in a study of T cells in Graves' hyperthyroidism and ophthalmopathy. Amplified TCR beta CDR3 regions came from RNA transcripts. An initial round of RT-PCR targeting the TCR CDR3 relied on the HTBI primer set. TCRdb redid the calling of the multiplex PCR reads with MiXCR, one entry per CDR3 protein. This sample has hundreds of thousands of distinct CDR3 sequences; 14% to 15% occur once, and the top ten carry 4.3%. The sample comprised blood. The receptors come from a woman aged 40 to 50 with Graves' ophthalmopathy.

The chain has TRBV30 and TRBJ2-5; D uncertain. This CDR3 has 12 amino acids. Germline V gene lookup returns CDR1 GTSNPN and CDR2 SVGIG (reference sequence). V was clipped by 1 base and J by 5 bases, with 8 bases between them. The CDR3 DNA sequence: TGTGCCTGGAGTGGGCCACGCGAGACCCAGTACTTC. It encodes CAWSGPRETQYF.

This clonotype was observed a few times. This sequence joins TRBV5-1 and TRBJ1-1; 7 bases line up with TRBD1. The V gene end was trimmed by 0 bases and the J gene end by 1 base; junction bases not matched to a gene: 3. The V gene's germline CDR1 is SGHRS and CDR2 YFSETQ. This CDR3 has 15 amino acids. CDR3 bases: TGCGCCAGCAGCTTGGCGACAGGGCGGAACACTGAAGCTTTCTTT. Its translation: CASSLATGRNTEAFF.

V is TRBV5-5 and J is TRBJ2-5; D is unclear. V lost 2 bases to trimming and J lost 5 bases, with 16 bases between them. The CDR3 has 15 amino acids. Germline V gene sequence: CDR1 SGHKS, CDR2 YYEKEE (reference sequence). CDR3 nucleotides: TGTGCCAGCAGCTTTGGTGTGGTGTTGATGGAGACCCAGTACTTC. Encoded protein: CASSFGVVLMETQYF.

This clonotype came up once. J is TRBJ2-7 and V is TRBV5-1; possible D gene TRBD1, 6 bases. Trimming shortened V by 0 bases and J by 8 bases, and 12 bases separated the two germline ends. Germline CDR1 SGHRS, CDR2 YFSETQ. CDR3 length: 13 amino acids. The CDR3 DNA is TGCGCCAGCAGCTTGGGGACAGAGAGACAGCAGTACTTC. This codes for CASSLGTERQQYF.

This clonotype was counted ten times or more. This sequence joins TRBV7-2 and TRBJ1-5; D perhaps matches TRBD1 (6 bases). CDR1 and CDR2 (germline): SGHTA, FQGNSA. The CDR3 loop spans 15 amino acids. Trimming took 2 bases from V and 6 from J, leaving 14 bases between them. The CDR3: CASSLRDGGLQPQHF. CDR3 DNA sequence: TGTGCCAGCAGCTTAAGAGACGGGGGGCTTCAGCCCCAGCATTTT. Using reference TRBV7-2 and TRBJ1-5 for the parts outside the CDR3, the full variable domain is GAGVSQSPSNKVTEKGKDVELRCDPISGHTALYWYRQSLGQGLEFLIYFQGNSAPDKSGLPSDRFSAERTGGSVSTLTIQRTQQEDSAVYLCASSLRDGGLQPQHFGDGTRLSIL.